Below, 3 T cell receptor beta chains from the same sample are listed, as sequenced in a study of T cell responses to AZD1222 COVID-19 vaccine. TCRdb's table, derived via immunoSEQ multiplex PCR, lists solely in-frame clones and lacks some. The repertoire holds some 180,000 clones, with almost 95% as singletons. This specimen was peripheral blood, taken on day 0 of AZD1222 vaccination. Source of these receptors: an adult in good health.

J is TRBJ2-7 and V is TRBV3-1 (or the pseudogene TRBV3-2); D is unclear. This CDR3 has 20 amino acids. Trimming left V 3 bases short and J 3 bases short, with 30 bases between. The germline V gene has CDR1 LGHDT and CDR2 YNNKEL (reference sequence). CDR3 sequence (DNA): TGTGCCAGCAGCCATGGAAACAGTGAAATCTTCGCTAGGGTAAACTACGAGCAGTACGTC. Encoded protein: CASSHGNSEIFARVNYEQYV.

This sequence joins TRBV6-5 and TRBJ1-4; perhaps TRBD1 as D (5 bases). CDR1 MNHEY and CDR2 SVGAGI come from the germline V gene. The CDR3 loop spans 15 amino acids. V was clipped by 4 bases and J by 7 bases, with 16 bases between them. CDR3 DNA: TGTGCCAGCAGTTTTCAACCAGGGAGTGGTGAAAAACTGTTTTTT. Its protein is CASSFQPGSGEKLFF.

The chain carries TRBV12-3 or TRBV12-4 and TRBJ2-3; possibly TRBD2 for D (5 bases). The CDR3 runs to 13 residues. Trimming took 6 bases from V and 3 from J, leaving 10 bases between them. The CDR3 reads CASSLTTTDTQYF. For the CDR3, the DNA is TGTGCCAGCAGCCTGACTACAACAGATACGCAGTATTTT.